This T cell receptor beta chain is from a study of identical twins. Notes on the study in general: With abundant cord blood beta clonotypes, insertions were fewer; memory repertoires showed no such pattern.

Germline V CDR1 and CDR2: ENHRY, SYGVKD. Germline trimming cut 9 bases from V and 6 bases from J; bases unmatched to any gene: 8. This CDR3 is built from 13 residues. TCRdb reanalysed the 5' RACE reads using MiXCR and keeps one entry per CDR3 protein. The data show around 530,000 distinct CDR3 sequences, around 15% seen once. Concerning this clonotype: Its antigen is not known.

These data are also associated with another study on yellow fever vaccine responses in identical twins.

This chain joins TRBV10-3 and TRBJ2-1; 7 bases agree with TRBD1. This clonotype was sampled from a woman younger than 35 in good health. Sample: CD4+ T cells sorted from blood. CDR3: CAIGTAGVNEQFF. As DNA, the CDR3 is TGTGCCATTGGGACAGCTGGGGTCAATGAGCAGTTCTTC.